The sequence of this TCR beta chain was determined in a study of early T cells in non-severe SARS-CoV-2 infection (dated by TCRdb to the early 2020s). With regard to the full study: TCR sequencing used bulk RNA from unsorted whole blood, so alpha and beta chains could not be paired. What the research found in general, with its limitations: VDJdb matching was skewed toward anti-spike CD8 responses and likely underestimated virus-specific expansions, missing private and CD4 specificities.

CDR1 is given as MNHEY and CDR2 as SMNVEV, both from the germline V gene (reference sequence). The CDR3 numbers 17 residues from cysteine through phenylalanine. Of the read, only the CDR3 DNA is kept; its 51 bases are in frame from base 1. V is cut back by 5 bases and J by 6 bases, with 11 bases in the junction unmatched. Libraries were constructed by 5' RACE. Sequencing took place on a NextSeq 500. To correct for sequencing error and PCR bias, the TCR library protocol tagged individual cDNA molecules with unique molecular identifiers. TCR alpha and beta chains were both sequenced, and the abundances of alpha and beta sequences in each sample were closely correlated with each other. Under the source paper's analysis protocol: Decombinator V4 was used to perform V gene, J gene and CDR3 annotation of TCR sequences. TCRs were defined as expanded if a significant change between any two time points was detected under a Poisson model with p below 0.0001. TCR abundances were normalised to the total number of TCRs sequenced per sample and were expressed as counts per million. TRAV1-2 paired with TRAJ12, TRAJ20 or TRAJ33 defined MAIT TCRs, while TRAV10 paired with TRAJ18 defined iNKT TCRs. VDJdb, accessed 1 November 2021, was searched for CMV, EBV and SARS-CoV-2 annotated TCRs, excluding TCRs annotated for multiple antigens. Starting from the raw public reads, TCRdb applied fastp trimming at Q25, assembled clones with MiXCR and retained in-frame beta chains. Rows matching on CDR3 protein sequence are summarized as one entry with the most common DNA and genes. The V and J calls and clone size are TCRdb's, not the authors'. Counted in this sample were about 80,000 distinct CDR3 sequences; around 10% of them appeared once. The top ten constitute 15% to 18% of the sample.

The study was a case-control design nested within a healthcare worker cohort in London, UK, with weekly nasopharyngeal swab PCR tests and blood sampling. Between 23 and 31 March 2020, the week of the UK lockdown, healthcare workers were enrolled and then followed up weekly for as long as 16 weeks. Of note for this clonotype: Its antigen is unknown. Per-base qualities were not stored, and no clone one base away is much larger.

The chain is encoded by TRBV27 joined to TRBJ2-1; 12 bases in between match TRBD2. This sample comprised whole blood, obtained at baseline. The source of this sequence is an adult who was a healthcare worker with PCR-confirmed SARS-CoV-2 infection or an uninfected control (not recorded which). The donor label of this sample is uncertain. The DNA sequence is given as TGTGCCAGCAGTCCCAGACTAGCGGGAGCACTAACCAATGAGCAGTTCTTC. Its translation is CASSPRLAGALTNEQFF.